The clone carrying this T cell receptor (beta chain) came up a few times. The data originate from a study of shared clonotypes between healthy human individuals. Trimming cost V 1 base and J 9 bases; bases outside gene matches: 11. CDR1 SGHNT and CDR2 YYREEE come from the germline V gene (reference sequence). The CDR3 extends over 16 amino acids. This table comes from immunoSEQ multiplex PCR, and its TCRdb copy is limited to in-frame clones, with some not included. The top ten hold about a tenth of the sample, which has approximately 350,000 clones, approximately 79% seen once. The chain couples TRBV5-4 to TRBJ2-1, with TRBD2 matching over 9 bases. Material: memory CD4+ T cells sorted from blood. Subset indicated: CD45RA-negative fraction. The TCR sequence derives from a man aged 25-40 years in good health. The DNA of the CDR3 is TGTGCCAGCAGCTTGTGGGCTAGCGGGATGAGGGCTGAGCAGTTCTTC. Encoded protein: CASSLWASGMRAEQFF.